Each of the 18 T cell receptor beta chains below was sequenced from the same sample in a study of blood T cell repertoires in COVID-19. Profiling relied on immunoSEQ multiplex PCR, and the TCRdb table lists in-frame clones only, not all of them. The data hold fewer than 300,000 clones, with just over 90% observed a single time. The sequenced sample was peripheral blood. Receptors originate from a young woman with COVID-19, enrolled during active disease.

By frequency in the sample, this clone is medium-sized. The chain employs TRBV2 and TRBJ1-2; the D is unclear. V shed 5 bases and J shed 0 bases, with 4 bases lying between them. The CDR3 has 12 amino acids. Germline CDR1 and CDR2: SNHLY and FYNNEI. CDR3 residues: CASSQTNYGYTF. The CDR3 DNA follows: TGTGCCAGCAGTCAAACTAACTATGGCTACACCTTC.

CDR3 sequence reads: CASSLGTSGNPKRETQYF. The DNA of the CDR3 is TGTGCCTCATCCCTCGGGACTAGCGGTAACCCAAAGCGGGAGACCCAGTACTTC. The chain recombines TRBV30 with TRBJ2-5; 11 bases agree with TRBD2. V trimming: 7 bases; J trimming: 5 bases; junction bases outside the gene matches: 21. Germline CDR1 reads GTSNPN; CDR2 reads SVGIG (reference sequence). This CDR3 contains 18 residues.

The chain employs TRBV2 and TRBJ1-1, with D maybe TRBD1 (6 bases). Germline V gene data show CDR1 as SNHLY and CDR2 as FYNNEI. Between the trimmed V and J ends, which lost 6 bases and 2 bases, there was a span of 10 bases. The CDR3 spans 13 residues. Here the CDR3 DNA reads TGTGCCAGCAGCCGGGACACCAACACTGAAGCTTTCTTT. This encodes CASSRDTNTEAFF.

The chain employs TRBV19 and TRBJ1-5; possible D gene TRBD1, 6 bases. V was pared by 5 bases and J by 2 bases, with 13 bases between. The CDR3 is 15 residues long. Germline V CDR1 and CDR2: LNHDA, SQIVND (reference sequence). CDR3 loop: CASSLTGLGNQPQHF. CDR3 nucleotides: TGTGCCAGTAGTTTGACAGGCCTAGGCAATCAGCCCCAGCATTTT.

CDR3 in DNA: TGTGCCAGCAGCCCGCCGGCGGGAGGGTCCTACGAGCAGTACTTC. Translation: CASSPPAGGSYEQYF. The chain joins TRBV9 to TRBJ2-7; TRBD2 matches 9 bases. The CDR3 extends over 15 amino acids. V shed 4 bases and J 1 base; nucleotides not matched to a gene: 6. Germline assignment: CDR1 SGDLS and CDR2 YYNGEE.

Concerning this clone itself: Other DNA sequences in this sample translate to the same CDR3. The chain employs TRBV27 and TRBJ2-7; 8 positions match TRBD1. The length of the CDR3 is 14 residues. J lost 4 bases, V lost 5 bases, and 7 bases had no gene match. Germline CDR1 MNHEY, CDR2 SMNVEV (reference sequence). The CDR3 loop is CASSPRTGSYEQYF. DNA of the CDR3: TGTGCCAGCAGTCCGAGGACAGGGTCATACGAGCAGTACTTC.

V gene TRBV19 combines with J gene TRBJ1-5; the D gene is possibly TRBD1 (5 bases). Germline-derived CDR1 and CDR2 are LNHDA and SQIVND (reference sequence). V gave up 3 bases and J gave up 6 bases, with 12 bases separating them. The CDR3 has 14 amino acids. The chain's CDR3 is CASSIGAGPQPQHF. CDR3 bases: TGTGCCAGTAGTATTGGGGCAGGGCCTCAGCCCCAGCATTTT.

The gene calls are TRBV28 and TRBJ1-5, with a possible D match to TRBD1 (6 bases). V was shortened by 5 bases and J by 1 base, with 15 bases between the two germline ends. Per the germline V gene, CDR1 is MDHEN and CDR2 is SYDVKM. CDR3 length: 16 residues. In DNA, the CDR3 is TGTGCCAGCAGTCAGTTTACAGGGACGAGCAATCAGCCCCAGCATTTT. Its protein product is CASSQFTGTSNQPQHF.

This clone was seen a few times. The chain combines TRBV10-2 with TRBJ2-2, with TRBD2 identical over 15 bases. The V and J ends lost 5 bases and 7 bases, in that order; junction bases with no gene match: 8. The germline gives CDR1 WSHSY, CDR2 SAAADI. The CDR3 runs 17 residues. CDR3 sequence reads: CASSPTGLAGGGGELFF. The CDR3 bases are TGCGCCAGCAGTCCTACAGGACTAGCGGGAGGGGGCGGGGAGCTGTTTTTT.

In the case of this clone: At one of its ends the junction is not consistent with the germline gene, which may arise from a read error. This sequence joins TRBV18 and TRBJ2-3; TRBD1 matches at 10 bases. Germline lookup yields CDR1 KGHSH and CDR2 LQKENI. The length of the CDR3 is 16 residues. CDR3 sequence (DNA): TGTGCCAGCTCCCCACTGAGACAGGGGGCTTCAGATACGCAGTATTTT. Its translation is CASSPLRQGASDTQYF.

The chain joins TRBV28 to TRBJ2-2, with 12 bases identical to TRBD1. The CDR3 sequence is 14 residues long. Germline CDR1 MDHEN, CDR2 SYDVKM. The V gene end was trimmed by 6 bases and the J gene end by 12 bases; junction bases not matched to a gene: 8. The DNA of the CDR3 is TGTGCCAGCAGCAAAACCGGGACAGGGGGCAAGCTGTTTTTT. Its protein product is CASSKTGTGGKLFF.

V and J are TRBV6-4 and TRBJ2-2; D ambiguous. The V end was cut by 5 bases, the J end by 1 base, with 8 bases between. The CDR3 spans 14 residues. Looked up from germline, CDR1 is MRHNA and CDR2 is SNTAGT. CDR3 in amino acids: CASSPQKNTGELFF. The CDR3 region has the DNA TGTGCCAGCAGTCCTCAGAAGAACACCGGGGAGCTGTTTTTT.

The rearrangement links TRBV3-1 (or the pseudogene TRBV3-2) to TRBJ2-7; 7 bases line up with TRBD2. The CDR3 is 16 residues long. V trimming: 7 bases; J trimming: 6 bases; junction bases outside the gene matches: 18. Looked up from germline, CDR1 is LGHDT and CDR2 is YNNKEL (reference sequence). The CDR3 reads CASTGVGEGGPSEQYF. Written as DNA, the CDR3 is TGTGCCAGCACGGGGGTAGGCGAGGGAGGGCCCTCCGAGCAGTACTTC.

The chain carries TRBV24-1 and TRBJ2-1; 12 nucleotides line up with TRBD2. The V gene's germline CDR1 is KGHDR and CDR2 SFDVKD. This CDR3 is built from 15 residues. The trim removed 5 bases at V and 9 bases at J, leaving 7 bases unmatched. The chain's CDR3 is CATSGGLAGEFEQFF. CDR3 in DNA: TGTGCCACCAGTGGGGGACTAGCGGGTGAGTTTGAGCAGTTCTTC.

V and J are TRBV6-5 and TRBJ1-2; weak D call: TRBD1 (6 bases). CDR3 length: 14 residues. Germline assignment: CDR1 MNHEY and CDR2 SVGAGI. The V gene lost 1 base and the J gene lost 6 bases, with 12 bases spanning the gap. CDR3 nucleotide sequence: TGTGCCAGCAGTTACTACAGGGTAGGAGATGGCTACACCTTC. Its translation is CASSYYRVGDGYTF.

CDR3 protein: CASSSPLAGRAYNEQFF. CDR3 sequence (DNA): TGTGCCAGCAGTTCCCCGCTAGCGGGAAGGGCCTACAATGAGCAGTTCTTC. V gene TRBV28 combines with J gene TRBJ2-1; 9 nucleotides agree with TRBD2. Trimming cost V 4 bases and J 2 bases; bases outside gene matches: 9. The CDR3 runs to 17 residues. Germline V gene lookup returns CDR1 MDHEN and CDR2 SYDVKM.

V is TRBV2 and J is TRBJ1-1, with TRBD1 matching 9 bases. Germline CDR1 SNHLY, CDR2 FYNNEI. The CDR3 length is 11 residues. V lost 6 bases to trimming and J lost 7 bases; unmatched junction nucleotides: 0. The CDR3 DNA sequence: TGTGCCAGCAGGGGACAGGGTGAAGCTTTCTTT. Translating it yields CASRGQGEAFF.

The chain uses TRBV28 and TRBJ2-7, with 7 bases identical to TRBD1. The CDR3 runs 14 residues. With V trimmed by 5 bases and J by 0 bases, 4 bases remained unmatched. Germline V gene sequence: CDR1 MDHEN, CDR2 SYDVKM. The CDR3 sequence is CASSGTVSSYEQYF. DNA for the CDR3: TGTGCCAGCAGTGGGACAGTTAGCTCCTACGAGCAGTACTTC.